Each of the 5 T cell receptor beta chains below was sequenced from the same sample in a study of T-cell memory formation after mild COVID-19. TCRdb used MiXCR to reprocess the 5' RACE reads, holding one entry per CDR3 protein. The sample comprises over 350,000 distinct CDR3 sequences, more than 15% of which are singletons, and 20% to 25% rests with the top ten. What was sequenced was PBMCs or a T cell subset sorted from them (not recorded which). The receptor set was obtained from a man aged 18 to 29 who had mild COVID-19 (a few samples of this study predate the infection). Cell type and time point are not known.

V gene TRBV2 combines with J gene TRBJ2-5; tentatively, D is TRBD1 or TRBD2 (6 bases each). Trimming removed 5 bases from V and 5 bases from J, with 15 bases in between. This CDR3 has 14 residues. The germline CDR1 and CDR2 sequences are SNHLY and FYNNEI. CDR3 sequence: CASSQQGGGETQYF. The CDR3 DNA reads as TGTGCCAGCAGTCAACAGGGAGGCGGGGAGACCCAGTACTTC.

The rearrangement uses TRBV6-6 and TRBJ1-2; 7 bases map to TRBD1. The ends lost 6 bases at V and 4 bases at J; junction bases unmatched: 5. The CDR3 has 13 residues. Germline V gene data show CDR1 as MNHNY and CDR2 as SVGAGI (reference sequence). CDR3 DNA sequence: TGTGCCAGCAGCATGGACAGGCTCTATGGCTACACCTTC. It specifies CASSMDRLYGYTF.

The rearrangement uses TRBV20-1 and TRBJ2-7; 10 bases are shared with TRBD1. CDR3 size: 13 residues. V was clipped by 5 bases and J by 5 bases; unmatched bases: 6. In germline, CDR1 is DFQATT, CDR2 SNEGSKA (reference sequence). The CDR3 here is CSAPIGTGDEQYF. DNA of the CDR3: TGCAGTGCTCCAATTGGGACAGGGGACGAGCAGTACTTC.

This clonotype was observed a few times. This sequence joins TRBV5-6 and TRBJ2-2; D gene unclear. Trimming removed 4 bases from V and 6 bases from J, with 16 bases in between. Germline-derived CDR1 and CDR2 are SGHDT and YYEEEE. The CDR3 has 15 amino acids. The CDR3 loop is CASSPSRSSAGELFF. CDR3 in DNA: TGTGCCAGCAGCCCTTCGCGTTCGAGCGCCGGGGAGCTGTTTTTT.

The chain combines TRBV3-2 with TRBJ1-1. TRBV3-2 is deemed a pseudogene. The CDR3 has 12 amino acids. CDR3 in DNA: TGTGCCAGCCTACCTGGGGACACTGAAGCTTTCTTT. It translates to CASLPGDTEAFF.